This T cell receptor (beta chain) was sequenced during a study of monozygotic twins with inflammatory bowel disease. Per germline, CDR1 SGHTA and CDR2 FQGNSA. The CDR3 loop spans 15 amino acids. TCRdb re-called the 5' RACE reads, yielding one record per CDR3 amino acid sequence without DNA. The specimen's table records around 190,000 distinct CDR3 sequences. The J gene is TRBJ2-7, the V gene TRBV7-2; TCRdb returns TRBD1, unconfirmable since there is no DNA. This sequence originates from a human donor with ulcerative colitis or Crohn's disease, or a healthy co-twin of an affected twin (not recorded which). The sequencing input was blood. CDR3 amino acids: CASSLVWTNSYEQYF.